One and the same sample provided the 10 T cell receptor beta chains below, sequenced in a study of tumor-infiltrating lymphocytes in primary liver carcinoma. From approximately 490 ng total RNA, TCR beta cDNA was generated with a primer in the constant region. Libraries covering TCR beta were generated through three nested multiplex PCR rounds (using a slightly modified ARM-PCR). Two initial PCR rounds of approximately 10 cycles each paired TRBV1-TRBV30 forward primers with a C-beta reverse primer. TCRdb re-analysed the multiplex PCR reads in MiXCR, keeping a single row per CDR3 protein. Here the sample spans fewer than 75,000 distinct CDR3 sequences, approximately 74% being singletons. RNA and DNA were co-extracted from roughly 20-30 mg of unsorted bulk tissue. Input material: liver tumor tissue from sampling region 4. Subset described: tumor region T4, right-lateral pole. Source of these receptors: a man in his forties with primary liver carcinoma and hepatitis B virus infection.

In the case of this clonotype: The junction shows a germline mismatch at one end, possibly a read error. CDR3 nucleotides: TGTGCCAGCAGCTTAACATTAGGAGGGGCGAAAACTGGGGAGCTGTCTTTT. Translation: CASSLTLGGAKTGELSF. The J gene is TRBJ2-2, the V gene TRBV11-2; D might be TRBD2 (6 bases). Germline CDR1 reads SGHAT; CDR2 reads FQNNGV. The CDR3 has 17 amino acids.

To note about this clonotype: A much bigger clone sits one base away, suggesting this may be a read error. The chain combines TRBV6-6 with TRBJ1-5, with 8 bases lining up with TRBD1. The CDR3 is made up of 17 amino acids. The germline gives CDR1 MNHNY, CDR2 SVGAGI (reference sequence). CDR3 nucleotides: TGTACCAGCAGTTGGGTTCAGGGGGCGGATAGCAATCAGCCCCAGCATTTT. This encodes CTSSWVQGADSNQPQHF.

Regarding this clonotype: One end of the junction fails to match germline, which may point to a read error. The chain has TRBV6-2 or TRBV6-3 and TRBJ1-1, with 7 bases identical to TRBD1. This CDR3 contains 12 residues. The germline V gene encodes CDR1 MNHEY and CDR2 SVGEGT. The CDR3 nucleotides read TGTGTCAGCACCGGGGACAGTCCCACGGCTTTCTTT. Translated, it gives CVSTGDSPTAFF.

This clonotype came up many times. The V and J genes are TRBV4-2 and TRBJ1-6, with no clear D. V was pared by 0 bases and J by 8 bases, with 14 bases between. Per germline, CDR1 LGHNA and CDR2 YNFKEQ. This CDR3 spans 16 amino acids. This CDR3 reads CASSQEGSGGDSPLHF. CDR3 DNA: TGTGCCAGCAGCCAAGAGGGGTCAGGAGGAGATTCACCCCTCCACTTT.

A single count supports this clonotype. Germline is not matched at one junction end, which may reflect a read error. The CDR3 is CGVAPGWGMNTEAFF. In nucleotides, the CDR3 is TGCGGCGTTGCCCCAGGGTGGGGGATGAACACTGAAGCTTTCTTT. The rearrangement joins TRBV29-1 to TRBJ1-1; D is perhaps TRBD1 (5 bases). There are 15 residues in the CDR3. Germline-derived CDR1 and CDR2 are SQVTM and ANQGSEA.

Of note for this clonotype: The junction shows a germline mismatch at one end, possibly a read error. The chain links TRBV5-6 to TRBJ2-1, with TRBD2 matching over 7 bases. CDR3 length equals 17 residues. The germline V gene has CDR1 SGHDT and CDR2 YYEEEE. CDR3 residues: CASSMVASGRTYDEQFF. CDR3 in DNA: TGTGCCAGCAGCATGGTGGCTAGCGGCAGAACCTACGATGAGCAGTTCTTC.

The CDR3, as DNA: TGTGCCAGCAGCCTCACACACGGGACCTCCCCTAATGAGCAGTTCTTC. This codes for CASSLTHGTSPNEQFF. J is TRBJ2-1 and V is TRBV4-2; D assignment may be TRBD1 or TRBD2 (5 bases each). The CDR3 contains 16 residues. V dropped 4 bases and J dropped 7 bases, with 20 bases sitting between them. Germline V gives CDR1 LGHNA, CDR2 YNFKEQ.

This sequence joins TRBV4-1 and TRBJ2-7; D ambiguous. In germline, CDR1 is MGHRA, CDR2 YSYEKL. This CDR3 has 13 residues. Trimming removed 4 bases at V and 7 bases at J, with 14 bases between. The CDR3 here is CASSLVGQYEQYF. The CDR3 DNA follows: TGCGCCAGCAGCCTAGTTGGGCAGTATGAGCAGTACTTC.

The chain is built from TRBV4-3 and TRBJ1-5; 9 nucleotides match TRBD1. The V gene's germline CDR1 is LGHNA and CDR2 YSLEER. CDR3 length equals 17 residues. The junction had 7 bases not matched to a gene; V was cut back by 2 bases and J by 2 bases. CDR3: CASSQTTQGAGNQPQHF. The CDR3 DNA follows: TGCGCCAGCAGCCAAACTACACAGGGGGCCGGCAATCAGCCCCAGCATTTT.

A note on this clonotype: Just one base apart from a much larger clone, this may be a read error. The conserved phenylalanine or tryptophan normally closing the CDR3 is absent here, so this likely arose from a read error. The chain carries TRBV28 and TRBJ2-7; the D is unclear. Germline assignment: CDR1 MDHEN and CDR2 SYDVKM. V lost 5 bases and J 0 bases, leaving 14 bases between the germline ends. The CDR3 is 15 amino acids. The CDR3 spells CASSEIRLRSYEQYL. The CDR3 DNA reads as TGTGCCAGCAGTGAAATCAGGCTCCGCTCCTACGAGCAGTACCTC.